These 19 T cell receptor beta chains share one sample of origin, sequenced in a study of blood T cell repertoires in COVID-19. Measured with immunoSEQ multiplex PCR; TCRdb has only the in-frame clones, and not every one. The profile covers approximately 130,000 clones, with almost 80% appearing a single time and 20% to 30% taken by the ten largest. Source material: peripheral blood. These receptors were collected from a human donor in a cohort sampled during active COVID-19.

The rearrangement links TRBV7-8 to TRBJ2-7; 7 bases align to TRBD1. V gave up 1 base and J gave up 0 bases; unmatched junction bases: 6. Germline loops: CDR1 SGHVS, CDR2 FQNEAQ. The CDR3 extends over 16 amino acids. CDR3 loop: CASSLGGQFSSYEQYF. In DNA, the CDR3 is TGTGCCAGCAGCTTAGGGGGACAGTTTAGCTCCTACGAGCAGTACTTC.

The V and J genes are TRBV7-9 and TRBJ2-7, with TRBD1 matching over 10 bases. The trim removed 5 bases at V and 2 bases at J, leaving 6 bases unmatched. The CDR3 runs 15 residues. Germline V gene data show CDR1 as SEHNR and CDR2 as FQNEAQ (reference sequence). The CDR3: CASSKGTGVTYEQYF. CDR3 sequence (DNA): TGTGCCAGCAGCAAGGGGACAGGGGTTACCTACGAGCAGTACTTC.

The CDR3 here is CATSDRIASSTDTQYF. The CDR3 coding sequence is TGTGCCACCAGTGATCGCATAGCTTCTAGCACAGATACGCAGTATTTT. The chain employs TRBV24-1 and TRBJ2-3, with D hard to call. The CDR3 sequence is 16 residues long. Germline-derived CDR1 and CDR2 are KGHDR and SFDVKD. The ends were cut back, 3 bases at V and 0 bases at J, with 12 bases in the middle.

J is TRBJ2-1 and V is TRBV2, with D maybe TRBD1 (6 bases). V dropped 6 bases and J dropped 10 bases, with 19 bases sitting between them. The germline V gene has CDR1 SNHLY and CDR2 FYNNEI. The CDR3 loop spans 14 amino acids. The CDR3 loop reads CASRPNQGLGEQFF. CDR3 in DNA: TGTGCCAGCAGGCCGAACCAGGGGCTGGGGGAGCAGTTCTTC. The entire variable domain, with the rest obtained from reference TRBV2 and TRBJ2-1, is as follows: EPEVTQTPSHQVTQMGQEVILRCVPISNHLYFYWYRQILGQKVEFLVSFYNNEISEKSEIFDDQFSVERPDGSNFTLKIRSTKLEDSAMYFCASRPNQGLGEQFFGPGTRLTVL.

The chain links TRBV6-5 to TRBJ2-6; possible D gene TRBD1, 6 bases. Deletions cut 0 bases from V and 11 bases from J, with 17 bases between. The CDR3 has 16 residues. Germline CDR1 reads MNHEY; CDR2 reads SVGAGI. The chain's CDR3 is CASSYSGLDRLHVLTF. In DNA, the CDR3 is TGTGCCAGCAGTTACTCCGGGCTTGACAGGTTACACGTCCTGACTTTC.

This clone has just one count. The chain is built from TRBV7-7 and TRBJ2-5, with 7 bases aligning to TRBD1. The CDR3 covers 14 residues. Germline V gene lookup returns CDR1 SSHAT and CDR2 FNYEAQ (reference sequence). The V segment lost 5 bases and the J segment 4 bases; nucleotides outside the gene matches: 7. CDR3 DNA sequence: TGTGCCAGCAGCCTCTCACAGGGGACAGAGACCCAGTACTTC. Residues: CASSLSQGTETQYF.

Only a few counts were recorded for this clone. The chain joins TRBV7-2 to TRBJ1-6; TRBD1 matches at 8 bases. V shed 2 bases and J 5 bases; nucleotides not matched to a gene: 5. Germline V gives CDR1 SGHTA, CDR2 FQGNSA. The CDR3 runs 16 residues. The CDR3 region is CASSLQGAENNSPLHF. The CDR3 region has the DNA TGTGCCAGCAGCTTACAGGGGGCTGAAAATAATTCACCCCTCCACTTT.

V usage is TRBV6-5 and J usage is TRBJ2-7, with 12 nucleotides matching TRBD1. With 4 bases clipped from V and 0 bases from J, the junction kept 4 bases outside the gene matches. Per germline, CDR1 MNHEY and CDR2 SVGAGI. The CDR3 spans 16 residues. The CDR3 nucleotides are TGTGCCAGCAGTTCCGGGACAGGGGGCAACTCCTACGAGCAGTACTTC. It yields the protein CASSSGTGGNSYEQYF.

This clone was seen a few times. This chain links TRBV5-8 with TRBJ2-3; D uncertain. With 0 bases removed from V and 3 bases from J, the gap between germline ends came to 5 bases. The germline gives CDR1 SGHTS, CDR2 YDEGEE. The CDR3 contains 13 residues. CDR3 amino acids: CASSLDGTDTQYF. The CDR3 nucleotides read TGTGCCAGCAGCTTGGACGGTACAGATACGCAGTATTTT.

The chain is built from TRBV5-4 and TRBJ1-1; 8 nucleotides align to TRBD1. CDR3 size: 13 residues. Germline CDR1 is SGHNT and CDR2 is YYREEE (reference sequence). The junction had 1 base not matched to a gene; V was cut back by 3 bases and J by 3 bases. CDR3 in amino acids: CASSSTGDTEAFF. The CDR3 DNA reads TGTGCCAGCAGCTCGACAGGGGACACTGAAGCTTTCTTT.

About this clone itself: At one boundary the junction diverges from the germline segment, which might be a read error. The chain employs TRBV7-7 and TRBJ2-1; TRBD2 aligns across 10 bases. The CDR3 sequence is 15 residues long. Germline V gives CDR1 SSHAT, CDR2 FNYEAQ (reference sequence). The CDR3 reads CASSPSSGGGNEQFF. In nucleotides, the CDR3 is TGTGCTAGCAGCCCCTCGAGCGGGGGGGGCAATGAGCAGTTCTTC.

This chain links TRBV28 with TRBJ1-5; weak D call: TRBD1 (5 bases). This CDR3 comprises 18 residues. Germline assignment: CDR1 MDHEN and CDR2 SYDVKM. The V end was cut by 7 bases, the J end by 0 bases, with 22 bases between. The CDR3 bases are TGTGCCAGCACCATTATAGGGTCAGGGAAGTATAGCAATCAGCCCCAGCATTTT. Its translation is CASTIIGSGKYSNQPQHF.

This clone has only one observation. The chain carries TRBV11-3 and TRBJ2-5, with D possibly matching TRBD1 (7 bases). CDR1 is SGHNT, CDR2 YENEEA, per germline. The CDR3 runs 14 residues. V was shortened by 5 bases and J by 5 bases, with 15 bases between the two germline ends. For the CDR3, the DNA is TGTGCCAGCAGCGGAGGGGGCGAGGAGGAGACCCAGTACTTC. Its protein is CASSGGGEEETQYF.

In its sample, this clone was seen once. The V gene is TRBV2, the J gene TRBJ1-2; D is perhaps TRBD1 (5 bases). This CDR3 is built from 15 residues. V lost 6 bases to trimming and J lost 2 bases, with 16 bases between them. The germline gives CDR1 SNHLY, CDR2 FYNNEI. The DNA for the CDR3 is TGTGCCAGCAGCGCAACCAGGGAAAAGAACTATGGCTACACCTTC. It yields the protein CASSATREKNYGYTF.

This chain uses TRBV12-5 with TRBJ1-1; D gene ambiguous. The germline gives CDR1 LGHNT, CDR2 FRNRAP. There are 13 residues in the CDR3. Trimming stripped 7 bases from V and 1 base from J, with 10 bases between. The CDR3 nucleotides read TGTGCTAGTGCCACAACACCGAACACTGAAGCTTTCTTT. This gives the protein CASATTPNTEAFF.

This clone has just one count. The chain joins TRBV25-1 to TRBJ1-3; the D gene is possibly TRBD1 (5 bases). The germline V gene has CDR1 MGHDK and CDR2 SYGVNS. Trimming removed 4 bases at V and 4 bases at J, with 14 bases between. CDR3 length equals 15 residues. This chain's CDR3 is CASSVTAGYGNTIYF. The CDR3 nucleotides are TGTGCCAGCAGTGTGACAGCGGGGTACGGAAACACCATATATTTT.

There are a few counts of this clone. The chain joins TRBV9 to TRBJ1-2, with D maybe TRBD1 (6 bases). V lost 1 base to trimming and J lost 4 bases, with 11 bases between them. The CDR3 contains 14 residues. CDR1 SGDLS and CDR2 YYNGEE come from the germline V gene. This CDR3 reads CASSVYPDSYGYTF. The CDR3 nucleotides are TGTGCCAGCAGCGTATACCCGGACAGCTATGGCTACACCTTC.

V usage is TRBV21-1 and J usage is TRBJ1-2; TRBD1, the table's D call, was not compared with the DNA. TRBV21-1 is termed a pseudogene. The CDR3 spans 15 residues. CDR3 in amino acids: CASSNQTGEAYGYTF. The CDR3 DNA follows: TGTGCCAGCAGCAATCAAACAGGGGAGGCCTATGGCTACACCTTC.

The DNA of the CDR3 is TGTGCCAGCAGGCGATTGGGACAGGGGGGGGAGACCCAGTACTTC. It is translated as CASRRLGQGGETQYF. The chain recombines TRBV27 with TRBJ2-5; the match to TRBD1 covers 11 bases. The CDR3 has 15 amino acids. Germline loops: CDR1 MNHEY, CDR2 SMNVEV (reference sequence). Germline trimming cut 6 bases from V and 5 bases from J; bases unmatched to any gene: 8.